The 20 T cell receptor beta chains presented below share a single source sample, sequenced in a study of cytomegalovirus exposure and HLA in healthy donors. 60 Vbeta and 13 Jbeta primers were used in PCR. Data came from immunoSEQ multiplex PCR; TCRdb stores just in-frame clones and leaves some out. The sample records 200,000 to 250,000 clones, more than 75% being singletons. The sequenced sample was PBMCs. These receptor sequences come from a human donor in good health.

The V call is TRBV19, the J call TRBJ2-5, with D perhaps TRBD2 (5 bases). Deletions cut 6 bases from V and 1 base from J, with 9 bases between. Looked up from germline, CDR1 is LNHDA and CDR2 is SQIVND (reference sequence). The CDR3 runs to 13 residues. The CDR3 loop is CASRSRAQETQYF. CDR3 DNA sequence: TGTGCCAGTAGGTCGAGGGCCCAAGAGACCCAGTACTTC.

This chain uses TRBV11-3 with TRBJ1-1; D not certain. The CDR3 runs to 16 residues. Germline CDR1 SGHNT, CDR2 YENEEA. Trimming removed 5 bases at V and 4 bases at J, with 20 bases between. The DNA for the CDR3 is TGTGCCAGCAGCGCCTCCTGGGCGGGAGCGGGCACTGAAGCTTTCTTT. Protein sequence: CASSASWAGAGTEAFF.

The chain uses TRBV5-4 and TRBJ1-1; 8 bases agree with TRBD1. V lost 2 bases, J lost 3 bases, and 3 bases stayed unmatched. Germline V gene data show CDR1 as SGHNT and CDR2 as YYREEE (reference sequence). CDR3 size: 14 residues. The CDR3 region has the DNA TGTGCCAGCAGCTTCGACAGGGGCGACACTGAAGCTTTCTTT. Its protein product is CASSFDRGDTEAFF.

This clone was detected only a few times. The V gene is TRBV21-1, the J gene TRBJ2-1; the DNA was not used to check the table's D call, TRBD2. TRBV21-1 is a pseudogene. This CDR3 has 16 amino acids. The DNA of the CDR3 is TGTGCCAGCAGCAAAGATCCAGCGGGAGAATACAATGAGCAGTTCTTC. Translation gives CASSKDPAGEYNEQFF.

As to this clone: Within the sample, other DNA sequences also encode this same CDR3. The rearrangement joins TRBV6-1 to TRBJ2-1; perhaps TRBD2 as D (6 bases). CDR3 size: 14 residues. From germline, CDR1 is MNHNS and CDR2 SASEGT. V was pared by 6 bases and J by 2 bases, with 11 bases between. This CDR3 reads CASRSGSTYNEQFF. CDR3 coding DNA: TGTGCCAGCAGGAGCGGGTCCACCTACAATGAGCAGTTCTTC.

The chain combines TRBV7-3 with TRBJ2-5, with a weak D call TRBD2 (6 bases). V was clipped by 5 bases and J by 5 bases, with 15 bases between them. The CDR3 extends over 14 amino acids. Germline V CDR1 and CDR2: SGHTA, FQGTGA. The CDR3 protein is CASSPMTRGETQYF. The CDR3 DNA follows: TGTGCCAGCAGCCCGATGACTAGGGGCGAGACCCAGTACTTC.

This clone was seen a few times. The chain has TRBV4-2 and TRBJ2-3; D gene unclear. The CDR3 has 17 residues. The V and J ends lost 1 base and 1 base respectively, with 15 bases between them. Germline assignment: CDR1 LGHNA and CDR2 YNFKEQ. The CDR3 loop is CASSQASSSAGTDTQYF. The CDR3 region has the DNA TGTGCCAGCAGCCAAGCCTCATCTAGTGCCGGCACAGATACGCAGTATTTT.

The chain is built from TRBV18 and TRBJ1-3, with no clear D. This CDR3 is 15 amino acids long. Germline V lookup: CDR1 KGHSH, CDR2 LQKENI. The V end lost 3 bases, the J end lost 4 bases, and 13 bases lay between the germline ends. This CDR3 reads CASSPSAGGGNTIYF. The CDR3 DNA is TGTGCCAGCTCACCGAGCGCAGGAGGGGGAAACACCATATATTTT.

This clone came up a few times. This sequence joins TRBV28 and TRBJ2-2, with TRBD1 as a possible D gene (6 bases). This CDR3 is built from 15 residues. The germline V and J ends were trimmed by 6 bases and 3 bases, with 14 bases remaining between them. CDR1 is MDHEN, CDR2 SYDVKM, per germline. The CDR3 bases are TGTGCCAGCAGCCTTCGACAGGCCCACACCGGGGAGCTGTTTTTT. This translates into CASSLRQAHTGELFF.

This clone was detected only once. This chain uses TRBV13 with TRBJ2-7; 11 bases are shared with TRBD2. V lost 2 bases and J lost 5; bases outside the gene matches: 5. Germline values: CDR1 PRHDT, CDR2 FYEKMQ (reference sequence). The CDR3 spans 15 residues. CDR3 loop: CASSLRLAGGHEQYF. In DNA, the CDR3 is TGTGCCAGCAGCTTACGGCTAGCGGGAGGCCACGAGCAGTACTTC.

The V gene is TRBV11-2, the J gene TRBJ1-2, with D tentatively TRBD1 (5 bases). Germline V gene lookup returns CDR1 SGHAT and CDR2 FQNNGV. This CDR3 contains 15 residues. V dropped 3 bases and J dropped 3 bases, with 14 bases sitting between them. CDR3: CASSFKGPRDYGYTF. The DNA of the CDR3 is TGTGCCAGCAGCTTTAAGGGCCCCAGGGACTATGGCTACACCTTC.

This chain uses TRBV29-1 with TRBJ2-2, with 7 bases matching TRBD1. V was clipped by 5 bases and J by 1 base; unmatched bases: 7. The germline V gene encodes CDR1 SQVTM and CDR2 ANQGSEA. The CDR3 runs to 15 residues. The CDR3 reads CSVLTDRVNTGELFF. The CDR3 nucleotides read TGCAGCGTTCTCACCGACAGGGTGAACACCGGGGAGCTGTTTTTT.

This sequence joins TRBV19 and TRBJ1-1, with D possibly TRBD1 on 5 matching bases. The V and J ends lost 7 bases and 4 bases respectively, with 13 bases between them. CDR1 is LNHDA, CDR2 SQIVND, per germline (reference sequence). CDR3 length: 13 residues. The CDR3 DNA reads TGTGCCAGTATATCAGGGTGGGGCACTGAAGCTTTCTTT. Translating it yields CASISGWGTEAFF.

This clone was counted once. The V call is TRBV10-3, the J call TRBJ1-5; TRBD1 is a possible D gene (5 bases). Germline assignment: CDR1 ENHRY and CDR2 SYGVKD. Trimming removed 4 bases at V and 3 bases at J, with 16 bases between. The CDR3 extends over 16 amino acids. The CDR3 spells CAISARWGDSNQPQHF. In nucleotides, the CDR3 is TGTGCCATCAGTGCCCGTTGGGGGGACTCCAATCAGCCCCAGCATTTT.

This chain joins TRBV6-1 and TRBJ2-3; 10 nucleotides match TRBD2. Germline loops: CDR1 MNHNS, CDR2 SASEGT. There are 17 residues in the CDR3. Trimming removed 4 bases from V and 2 bases from J; junction bases left unmatched: 9. The CDR3 DNA is TGTGCCAGCAGTGGGCTCGGACTAGCGGAAGTCACAGATACGCAGTATTTT. It encodes CASSGLGLAEVTDTQYF.

V usage is TRBV6-1 and J usage is TRBJ2-1, with 7 bases identical to TRBD2. This CDR3 spans 15 amino acids. V shed 8 bases, J shed 0 bases, and the junction held 7 bases outside the gene matches. Germline lookup yields CDR1 MNHNS and CDR2 SASEGT. The CDR3 loop reads CASLSGAFSYNEQFF. CDR3 DNA sequence: TGTGCCAGCTTGAGCGGGGCTTTCTCCTACAATGAGCAGTTCTTC.

The gene calls are TRBV18 and TRBJ2-1; TRBD1 matches at 7 bases. Trimming removed 0 bases from V and 4 bases from J; junction bases left unmatched: 3. This CDR3 has 15 residues. The germline V gene encodes CDR1 KGHSH and CDR2 LQKENI. CDR3 sequence reads: CASSPPDRAYNEQFF. DNA for the CDR3: TGTGCCAGCTCACCACCCGACAGGGCTTACAATGAGCAGTTCTTC. The full variable domain, completed using reference TRBV18 and TRBJ2-1, is NAGVMQNPRHLVRRRGQEARLRCSPMKGHSHVYWYRQLPEEGLKFMVYLQKENIIDESGMPKERFSAEFPKEGPSILRIQQVVRGDSAAYFCASSPPDRAYNEQFFGPGTRLTVL.

The chain joins TRBV25-1 to TRBJ2-7; 7 nucleotides agree with TRBD2. This CDR3 has 14 amino acids. Per germline, CDR1 MGHDK and CDR2 SYGVNS. V shed 1 base, J shed 2 bases, and the junction held 2 bases outside the gene matches. Here the CDR3 reads CASSEWGGTYEQYF. CDR3 nucleotides: TGTGCCAGCAGTGAATGGGGGGGAACCTACGAGCAGTACTTC.

The chain employs TRBV7-9 and TRBJ1-1, with TRBD1 as a possible D gene (5 bases). V was shortened by 9 bases and J by 3 bases, with 11 bases between the two germline ends. This CDR3 contains 12 residues. Germline CDR1 reads SEHNR; CDR2 reads FQNEAQ (reference sequence). The CDR3 nucleotides read TGTGCCAGTGGGACTGAATACACTGAAGCTTTCTTT. Translation gives CASGTEYTEAFF. Together with reference TRBV7-9 and TRBJ1-1, the CDR3 gives the full variable domain: DTGVSQNPRHKITKRGQNVTFRCDPISEHNRLYWYRQTLGQGPEFLTYFQNEAQLEKSRLLSDRFSAERPKGSFSTLEIQRTEQGDSAMYLCASGTEYTEAFFGQGTRLTVV.

This clone was detected only a few times. The CDR3 DNA reads as TGTGCCTGGAGTCACGGGGAGGGGAACATTCAGTACTTC. Amino acids: CAWSHGEGNIQYF. The J gene is TRBJ2-4, the V gene TRBV30; TRBD2 aligns across 7 bases. V shed 2 bases and J 7 bases; nucleotides not matched to a gene: 5. This CDR3 is 13 amino acids long. From germline, CDR1 is GTSNPN and CDR2 SVGIG (reference sequence).